This TCR beta chain was sequenced during a study of T cells in tuberculosis. Study details: T cells were selected with CD1B tetramers loaded with glucose monomycolate. Study conclusions and caveats: GEM motif frequencies gave 70% accuracy; the GMM repertoire gave about 90%.

At study entry, adolescents had tuberculin skin tests and IGRA screening. Unsorted cryopreserved PBMC were sequenced, averaging approximately 100,000 T cells per clinical donor. The V gene lost 1 base and the J gene lost 7 bases, with 8 bases spanning the gap. CDR3 length: 12 residues. Germline assignment: CDR1 SGHTA and CDR2 FQGNSA. Produced via immunoSEQ multiplex PCR; TCRdb's table is partial and in-frame only. Here the sample spans about 29,000 clones, roughly 93% being singletons. In the case of this clone: Its antigen is currently unknown.

The gene calls are TRBV7-2 and TRBJ2-7; D gene ambiguous. Sequences were obtained from PBMCs. This TCR was recovered from a donor aged 10-30 years with latent tuberculosis or without tuberculosis infection. CDR3 sequence (DNA): TGTGCCAGCAGCTTAGACACTATAGAGCAGTACTTC. This encodes CASSLDTIEQYF.